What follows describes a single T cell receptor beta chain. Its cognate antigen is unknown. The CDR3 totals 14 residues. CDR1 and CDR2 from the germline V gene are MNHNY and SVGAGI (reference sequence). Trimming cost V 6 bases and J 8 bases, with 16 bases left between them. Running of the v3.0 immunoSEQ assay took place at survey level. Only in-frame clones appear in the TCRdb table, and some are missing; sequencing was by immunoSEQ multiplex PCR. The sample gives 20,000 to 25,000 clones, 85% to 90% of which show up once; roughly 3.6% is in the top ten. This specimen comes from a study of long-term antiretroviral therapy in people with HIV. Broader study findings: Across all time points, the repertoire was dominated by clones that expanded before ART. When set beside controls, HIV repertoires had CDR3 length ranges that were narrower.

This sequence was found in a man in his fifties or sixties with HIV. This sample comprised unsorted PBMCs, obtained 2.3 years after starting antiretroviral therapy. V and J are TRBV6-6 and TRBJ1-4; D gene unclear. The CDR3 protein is CASSPSGQAEKLFF. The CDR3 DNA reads TGTGCCAGCAGCCCGTCTGGGCAGGCAGAAAAACTGTTTTTT.